These T cell receptor beta chains were read from a single sample in a study of T cells in Graves' hyperthyroidism and ophthalmopathy. One entry per CDR3 protein results from TCRdb running MiXCR on the multiplex PCR reads. The sample shows about 640,000 distinct CDR3 sequences, roughly 15% of them seen only once. Source material: blood. All receptors derive from a woman in her 50s with Graves' ophthalmopathy. The CDR3 runs from the conserved cysteine through the conserved F or W. A D gene is named only where the DNA matches it firmly. Clone size is not always given. Where it is, it says once, few, many or a class for expanded clones.

D gene | J gene | V gene | clone size | CDR3 DNA | CDR3 protein
TRBD1 | TRBJ1-5 | TRBV6-2/TRBV6-3 | few | TGTGCCAGCAGTTACCCGAAACCGGGACAGGTGATTTCTCAGCCCCAGCATTTT | CASSYPKPGQVISQPQHF
NA | TRBJ2-2 | TRBV5-1 | NA | TGCGCCAGCAGCTTGGGACCCGTCCCGACCGGGGAGCTGTTTTTT | CASSLGPVPTGELFF
TRBD2 | TRBJ2-7 | TRBV6-2/TRBV6-3 | many | TGTGCCAGCAGATTTGGCGGGAGGGCCTACGAGCAGTACTTC | CASRFGGRAYEQYF
NA | TRBJ2-5 | TRBV11-3 | many | TGTGCCAGCAGCTTGCTCGCGACGATCCAGTACTTC | CASSLLATIQYF
NA | TRBJ2-5 | TRBV7-9 | NA | TGTGCCAGCAGCTTAGGACGTATGCGGGAGACCCAGTACTTC | CASSLGRMRETQYF
NA | TRBJ1-3 | TRBV20-1 | many | TGCAGTGCTAGACGTGGAAACACCATATATTTT | CSARRGNTIYF
TRBD2 | TRBJ2-2 | TRBV5-5 | many | TGTGCCAGCATCAAGACTAGCGGGGGGGACACCGGGGAGCTGTTTTTT | CASIKTSGGDTGELFF
TRBD2 | TRBJ2-1 | TRBV7-2 | NA | TGTGCCAGCAGCTTAAAGTTTGTACTAGCGGGAGTTGGTGAGCAGTTCTTC | CASSLKFVLAGVGEQFF
NA | TRBJ1-4 | TRBV2 | many | TGTGCCAGCAGTGAGACGGGTATAGGTGAAAAACTGTTTTTT | CASSETGIGEKLFF
TRBD1 | TRBJ2-1 | TRBV25-1 | NA | TGTGCCAGCAGAGAAACCGGGACAGGGTCCTACAATGAGCAGTTCTTC | CASRETGTGSYNEQFF
NA | TRBJ2-7 | TRBV6-1 | NA | TGTGCCAGCAGTGAAGCCGGGACAACCTACGAGCAGTACTTC | CASSEAGTTYEQYF
TRBD2 | TRBJ2-3 | TRBV15 | many | TGTGCCACCAGCAGAGAGGCGGGACTAGCGGTTATCCTCAGCACAGATACGCAGTATTTT | CATSREAGLAVILSTDTQYF
TRBD2 | TRBJ2-1 | TRBV28 | many | TGTGCCAGCAGTTCGGGACTAGCGGGAGTTGACCCGTACAATGAGCAGTTCTTC | CASSSGLAGVDPYNEQFF
NA | TRBJ2-1 | TRBV28 | many | TGTGCCAGCAGTTCCCGAGAAATTAGCGGAAACTCCTACAATGAGCAGTTCTTT | CASSSREISGNSYNEQFF
NA | TRBJ2-3 | TRBV5-4 | NA | TGTGCCAGCAGCGCCTCCGGGACAACTACGCAGTATTTT | CASSASGTTTQYF
TRBD2 | TRBJ2-5 | TRBV7-2 | many | TGTGCCAGCAGCCCACGCCGACTAGCGGGAGGGGAGACCCAGTACTTC | CASSPRRLAGGETQYF
NA | TRBJ1-1 | TRBV30 | few | TGTGCCTGGAGCGCTGGGACGGCGAACACTGAAGCTTTCTTT | CAWSAGTANTEAFF
NA | TRBJ2-1 | TRBV11-2 | many | TGTGCCAGCAGCTTAGTCACGCGTAATGAGCAGTTCTTC | CASSLVTRNEQFF
TRBD1 | TRBJ2-5 | TRBV19 | NA | TGTGCCAGTAGTATAGGGGACAGGGAGATAGAGACCCAGTACTTC | CASSIGDREIETQYF
TRBD1 | TRBJ1-1 | TRBV24-1 | many | TGTGCCACCAGTGACCGACAGGGTGAAGCTTTCTTT | CATSDRQGEAFF
NA | TRBJ2-1 | TRBV3-1 | NA | TGTGCCAGCAGCCATTTAATAGCTCGGCAGTTCTTC | CASSHLIARQFF
NA | TRBJ1-2 | TRBV2 | many | TGTGCCAGCAGTGAATTTGTGACGACCTATGGCTACACCTTC | CASSEFVTTYGYTF
NA | TRBJ2-1 | TRBV4-3 | many | TGCGCCAGCAGCCAAGGCCCGGGACTTCAATACAATGAGCAGTTCTTC | CASSQGPGLQYNEQFF
TRBD2 | TRBJ2-7 | TRBV7-3 | many | TGTGCCAGCAGCTTAGTTGGTAGCGGGAGCTTGTACGAGCAGTACTTC | CASSLVGSGSLYEQYF
TRBD1 | TRBJ2-3 | TRBV19 | few | TGTGCCAGTAGTATTCCTCAGGCCGGGACAGCGTCCACAGATACGCAGTATTTT | CASSIPQAGTASTDTQYF
NA | TRBJ2-7 | TRBV12-5 | few | TGTGCTAGTGGTTTGGTACTACCAGGGGCCTACGAGCAGTACTTC | CASGLVLPGAYEQYF
TRBD1 | TRBJ2-7 | TRBV5-6 | few | TGTGCCAGCAGCTTTGGACAGGGAATCAAATCCTACGAGCAGTACTTC | CASSFGQGIKSYEQYF
NA | TRBJ1-4 | TRBV5-6 | NA | TGTGCCAGCAGTCCTGGCGGACCGTCAAATGAAAAACTGTTTTTT | CASSPGGPSNEKLFF
NA | TRBJ2-5 | TRBV11-3 | many | TGTGCCAGCAGCCCCGATGGCAGGCGAGAGACCCAGTACTTC | CASSPDGRRETQYF
NA | TRBJ2-2 | TRBV20-1 | many | TGCAGTGCTAGAGGGGGAACCGGGGAGCTGTTTTTT | CSARGGTGELFF
NA | TRBJ1-3 | TRBV20-1 | many | TGCAGTGCTAGAGATGCGAGCTCTGGAAACACCATATATTTT | CSARDASSGNTIYF
NA | TRBJ1-2 | TRBV6-1 | many | TGTGCCAGCACCCTCACAGGGTTCGTTGGCTACACCTTC | CASTLTGFVGYTF
NA | TRBJ1-1 | TRBV2 | NA | TGTGCCAGCAGCGAAAGTTGGGAAGCTTTCTTT | CASSESWEAFF
NA | TRBJ2-2 | TRBV5-4 | NA | TGTGCCAGCACTCCCGGGGCCGGGGAGCTGTTTTTT | CASTPGAGELFF
NA | TRBJ1-1 | TRBV7-8 | many | TGTGCCAGCAGGAGGGGGGCTAGGAACACTGAAGCTTTCTTT | CASRRGARNTEAFF
TRBD2 | TRBJ2-7 | TRBV10-3 | NA | TGTGCCATCGGACTAGCGGGAGTTGGGGTCTACGAGCAGTACTTC | CAIGLAGVGVYEQYF
NA | TRBJ2-1 | TRBV7-2 | many | TGTGCCAGCAGCTCTCAGGGGATATACAATGAGCAGTTCTTC | CASSSQGIYNEQFF
TRBD2 | TRBJ2-3 | TRBV30 | many | TGTGCCTGGATCGATACTAGCGGGACCGATACGCAGTATTTT | CAWIDTSGTDTQYF
TRBD2 | TRBJ2-7 | TRBV6-1 | many | TGTGCCAGCCGCAAGACTAGCGGGAGCTCCTACGAGCAGTACTTC | CASRKTSGSSYEQYF
NA | TRBJ2-5 | TRBV24-1 | many | TGTGCCACCAGTGATGCTATCCAAGAGACCCAGTACTTC | CATSDAIQETQYF
TRBD2 | TRBJ2-5 | TRBV20-1 | many | TGCAGTGCTAGGCCTAGCGGGCGAAACAAAGAGACCCAGTACTTC | CSARPSGRNKETQYF